This is a list of T cell receptor beta chains from one sample in a study of early T cells in non-severe SARS-CoV-2 infection. Via MiXCR, TCRdb re-called the 5' RACE reads, giving one row per CDR3 protein. Of some 37,000 distinct CDR3 sequences in the sample, approximately 8.9% are singletons; the top ten hold roughly 12%. Specimen: whole blood. Source of these receptors: an adult who was a healthcare worker with PCR-confirmed SARS-CoV-2 infection or an uninfected control (not recorded which). Each CDR3 is given with its conserved first and last residue. Fields, in order: CDR3 length, D gene, J gene, V gene, clone size, CDR3 protein, CDR3 DNA. The D gene is left open where the match is weak. Clone size is not always given. Where it is, it says once, few, many or a class for expanded clones.

15	TRBD1	TRBJ2-5	TRBV11-2	many	CASSKDRWAQETQYF	TGTGCCAGCAGCAAGGACAGGTGGGCTCAAGAGACCCAGTACTTC
14	NA	TRBJ1-3	TRBV20-1	many	CSARVGRGGNTIYF	TGCAGTGCTAGGGTCGGCAGGGGTGGAAACACCATATATTTT
15	TRBD1	TRBJ2-7	TRBV7-3	few	CASSQTGAPSYEQYF	TGTGCCAGCAGCCAAACAGGGGCACCCTCCTACGAGCAGTACTTC
13	TRBD2	TRBJ2-5	TRBV20-1	few	CSASDGGEETQYF	TGCAGTGCTTCTGACGGGGGGGAGGAGACCCAGTACTTC
12	NA	TRBJ2-4	TRBV6-1	few	CASSEDVYIQYF	TGTGCCAGCAGTGAAGATGTATACATTCAGTACTTC
14	NA	TRBJ1-5	TRBV20-1	many	CSATGPGANQPQHF	TGCAGTGCTACTGGACCCGGAGCCAATCAGCCCCAGCATTTT
12	NA	TRBJ2-1	TRBV7-2	few	CASSHPGAEQFF	TGTGCCAGCAGCCATCCGGGGGCGGAGCAGTTCTTC
14	NA	TRBJ2-5	TRBV5-1	many	CASSGTTVQETQYF	TGCGCCAGCAGCGGTACGACAGTCCAAGAGACCCAGTACTTC
15	NA	TRBJ2-5	TRBV14	NA	CASSPRGALQETQYF	TGTGCCAGCAGCCCCCGGGGGGCCCTCCAAGAGACCCAGTACTTC
14	TRBD1	TRBJ1-2	TRBV7-9	NA	CASSLAGQNYGYTF	TGTGCCAGCAGCTTAGCGGGACAGAACTATGGCTACACCTTC
17	TRBD1	TRBJ2-2	TRBV5-5	few	CASSFPRDREKAGELFF	TGTGCCAGCAGCTTCCCCCGGGACAGGGAAAAGGCCGGGGAGCTGTTTTTT
18	TRBD2	TRBJ2-5	TRBV15	NA	CATSRGLAGGYLQETQYF	TGTGCCACCAGCAGAGGACTAGCGGGGGGCTACTTACAAGAGACCCAGTACTTC
17	TRBD1	TRBJ1-3	TRBV9	many	CASSVSSQGPQRNTIYF	TGTGCCAGCAGCGTATCATCACAGGGGCCTCAGAGAAACACCATATATTTT
13	TRBD2	TRBJ2-1	TRBV29-1	NA	CSASGGSYNEQFF	TGCAGCGCTAGCGGGGGATCCTACAATGAGCAGTTCTTC
12	NA	TRBJ2-2	TRBV29-1	NA	CSAATGAGELFF	TGCAGCGCCGCAACTGGGGCAGGGGAGCTGTTTTTT
12	NA	TRBJ1-2	TRBV30	many	CAWSSGRIGYTF	TGTGCCTGGAGTAGTGGTAGGATTGGCTACACCTTC
14	NA	TRBJ1-2	TRBV6-6	NA	CASSPGTPSVGYTF	TGTGCCAGCAGTCCCGGGACCCCTTCCGTGGGCTACACCTTC
15	NA	TRBJ2-7	TRBV3-1	few	CASSQGAQSSYEQYF	TGTGCCAGCAGCCAAGGGGCCCAAAGCTCCTACGAGCAGTACTTC
13	TRBD1	TRBJ2-7	TRBV20-1	NA	CSATRTGSYEQYF	TGCAGTGCTACCCGGACAGGGTCCTACGAGCAGTACTTC
14	NA	TRBJ1-3	TRBV6-5	many	CASSLGLSGNTIYF	TGTGCCAGCAGTTTAGGGCTCAGCGGAAACACCATATATTTT
13	NA	TRBJ2-7	TRBV14	many	CASSQDIGGEQYF	TGTGCCAGCAGCCAAGATATAGGGGGCGAGCAGTACTTC
14	NA	TRBJ1-1	TRBV5-1	many	CASSFAIGSTEAFF	TGCGCCAGCAGCTTCGCGATCGGTTCCACTGAAGCTTTCTTT
16	NA	TRBJ2-6	TRBV2	many	CASQQEKLSGANVLTF	TGTGCCAGCCAACAGGAAAAACTCTCTGGGGCCAACGTCCTGACTTTC
15	NA	TRBJ1-6	TRBV4-2	many	CASSQDKAINSPLHF	TGTGCCAGCAGCCAAGATAAGGCTATTAATTCACCCCTCCACTTT
14	NA	TRBJ2-7	TRBV7-8	few	CASSLGWAGYEQYF	TGTGCCAGCAGCTTAGGGTGGGCAGGCTACGAGCAGTACTTC
13	TRBD1	TRBJ2-7	TRBV11-1	many	CASSNGQGREQYF	TGTGCCAGCAGCAACGGACAGGGCCGCGAGCAGTACTTC
15	NA	TRBJ1-1	TRBV4-2	NA	CASSQARGGNTEAFF	TGTGCCAGCAGCCAAGCCAGGGGAGGGAACACTGAAGCTTTCTTT
13	TRBD1	TRBJ1-6	TRBV20-1	many	CSARGDRGLPLHF	TGCAGTGCTAGAGGGGACAGGGGGTTGCCCCTCCACTTT
15	TRBD2	TRBJ2-2	TRBV29-1	NA	CSARIAGGNTGELFF	TGCAGCGCCAGAATAGCGGGGGGAAATACCGGGGAGCTGTTTTTT
13	TRBD1	TRBJ2-7	TRBV2	many	CASRGQSPYEQYF	TGTGCCAGCAGGGGACAGTCTCCCTACGAGCAGTACTTC
13	NA	TRBJ1-2	TRBV28	many	CASGTLKIYGYTF	TGTGCCAGCGGGACTCTCAAGATCTATGGCTACACCTTC
15	NA	TRBJ2-6	TRBV12-3/TRBV12-4	few	CASSPPRVGANVLTF	TGTGCCAGCAGTCCCCCGAGGGTTGGGGCCAACGTCCTGACTTTC
13	NA	TRBJ1-2	TRBV20-1	many	CSVSLGSLYGYTF	TGCAGTGTATCCCTTGGGAGTCTTTATGGCTACACCTTC
15	TRBD1	TRBJ1-6	TRBV10-3	NA	CAIRPDRGDNSPLHF	TGTGCCATCAGGCCTGACAGGGGAGATAATTCACCCCTCCACTTT
12	NA	TRBJ2-1	TRBV3-1	many	CASSGALGRQFF	TGTGCCAGCAGCGGGGCCCTAGGGCGGCAGTTCTTC
11	NA	TRBJ1-5	TRBV4-2	NA	CASSLLLPQHF	TGTGCCAGCAGCTTATTACTGCCCCAGCATTTT
18	NA	TRBJ1-5	TRBV20-1	many	CSARDNQGQTYSNQPQHF	TGCAGTGCTAGAGATAACCAGGGTCAGACTTATAGCAATCAGCCCCAGCATTTT
12	NA	TRBJ2-7	TRBV28	many	CAIRGSSYEQYF	TGTGCCATCAGGGGCAGCTCCTACGAGCAGTACTTC
15	NA	TRBJ1-3	TRBV30	many	CAWRGLQSSGNTIYF	TGTGCCTGGAGGGGTCTTCAGAGCTCTGGAAACACCATATATTTT
12	TRBD1	TRBJ1-1	TRBV29-1	many	CSVDRMNTEAFF	TGCAGCGTGGACAGGATGAACACTGAAGCTTTCTTT
13	NA	TRBJ2-3	TRBV7-3	NA	CASSLAPTDTQYF	TGTGCCAGCAGCTTAGCCCCCACAGATACGCAGTATTTT
14	TRBD1	TRBJ1-5	TRBV19	many	CASSATGGGQPQHF	TGTGCCAGTAGCGCAACAGGGGGCGGACAGCCCCAGCATTTT
15	TRBD1	TRBJ1-2	TRBV4-1	NA	CASSQNRDSNYGYTF	TGCGCCAGCAGCCAGAACCGGGACAGTAACTATGGCTACACCTTC
15	NA	TRBJ2-7	TRBV7-2	many	CASSPWDLGGYEQYF	TGTGCCAGCAGCCCATGGGACTTGGGTGGTTACGAGCAGTACTTC
13	NA	TRBJ2-1	TRBV6-5	many	CASSRQIYNEQFF	TGTGCCAGCAGTAGACAGATATACAATGAGCAGTTCTTC
14	NA	TRBJ2-1	TRBV28	many	CASSPGGYYNEQFF	TGTGCCAGCAGTCCGGGGGGCTACTACAATGAGCAGTTCTTC
18	NA	TRBJ1-1	TRBV7-6	NA	CASSLAPPGLSMNTEAFF	TGTGCCAGCAGCTTAGCCCCCCCGGGGTTGAGCATGAACACTGAAGCTTTCTTT
14	TRBD1	TRBJ1-2	TRBV29-1	many	CSVEAGQPNYGYTF	TGCAGCGTTGAGGCGGGACAGCCTAACTATGGCTACACCTTC
13	NA	TRBJ1-2	TRBV12-3/TRBV12-4	many	CASRPDNHIGYTF	TGTGCCAGCAGACCAGACAACCACATTGGCTACACCTTC
12	NA	TRBJ1-2	TRBV29-1	NA	CSVILDGGGYTF	TGCAGCGTGATACTCGACGGAGGCGGCTACACCTTC
15	NA	TRBJ1-1	TRBV4-3	NA	CASTETPGAPNEAFF	TGCGCCAGCACCGAAACCCCGGGAGCCCCAAATGAAGCTTTCTTT
17	NA	TRBJ2-5	TRBV7-8	many	CASSLGLLSVISETQYF	TGTGCCAGCAGCTTAGGATTACTTTCGGTCATCTCAGAGACCCAGTACTTC
14	NA	TRBJ1-1	TRBV5-5	NA	CASSPLAIGTEAFF	TGTGCCAGCAGCCCCCTCGCTATTGGTACTGAAGCTTTCTTT
16	NA	TRBJ2-3	TRBV20-1	NA	CSAPDPRASRTDTQYF	TGCAGTGCTCCAGATCCGCGGGCCTCGCGGACAGATACGCAGTATTTT
13	NA	TRBJ2-5	TRBV11-2	many	CASSLTTQETQYF	TGTGCCAGCAGCTTGACTACCCAAGAGACCCAGTACTTC
15	NA	TRBJ2-5	TRBV7-8	few	CASRPSGMSAETQYF	TGTGCCAGCAGACCGTCAGGGATGTCGGCCGAGACCCAGTACTTC
15	TRBD1	TRBJ1-1	TRBV11-2	NA	CASSRTNTGGTEAFF	TGTGCCAGCAGCCGAACTAACACAGGGGGCACTGAAGCTTTCTTT
15	NA	TRBJ2-7	TRBV20-1	many	CSASSGTVAGYEQYF	TGCAGTGCTAGTTCGGGGACCGTGGCTGGATACGAGCAGTACTTC
14	TRBD1	TRBJ2-7	TRBV9	few	CASSTGQGTYEQYF	TGTGCCAGCAGCACCGGACAGGGAACCTACGAGCAGTACTTC